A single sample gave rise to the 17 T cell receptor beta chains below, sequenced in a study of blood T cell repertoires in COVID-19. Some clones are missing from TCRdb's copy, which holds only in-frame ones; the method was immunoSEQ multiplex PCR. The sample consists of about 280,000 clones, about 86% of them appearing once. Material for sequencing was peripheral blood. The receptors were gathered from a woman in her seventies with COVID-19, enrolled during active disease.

This CDR3 reads CASSFQPPGLAGGQETQYF. As DNA, the CDR3 is TGTGCCAGCAGTTTCCAACCGCCGGGACTAGCGGGGGGACAAGAGACCCAGTACTTC. This chain links TRBV28 with TRBJ2-5; TRBD2 aligns across 15 bases. Germline assignment: CDR1 MDHEN and CDR2 SYDVKM. V shed 3 bases and J 2 bases; nucleotides not matched to a gene: 10. This CDR3 region has 19 residues.

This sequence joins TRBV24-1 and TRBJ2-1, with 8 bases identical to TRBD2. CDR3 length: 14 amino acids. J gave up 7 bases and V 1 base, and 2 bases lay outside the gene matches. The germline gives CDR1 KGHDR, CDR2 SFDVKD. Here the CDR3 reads CATSDFSGVNEQFF. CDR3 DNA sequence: TGTGCCACCAGTGATTTTAGCGGGGTAAATGAGCAGTTCTTC.

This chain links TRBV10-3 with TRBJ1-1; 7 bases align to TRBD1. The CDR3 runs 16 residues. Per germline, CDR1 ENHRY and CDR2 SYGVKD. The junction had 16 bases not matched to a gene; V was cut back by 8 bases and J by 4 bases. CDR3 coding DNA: TGTGCCATCGGGCCAAGGGGGCCTGAGGATAGCACTGAAGCTTTCTTT. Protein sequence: CAIGPRGPEDSTEAFF.

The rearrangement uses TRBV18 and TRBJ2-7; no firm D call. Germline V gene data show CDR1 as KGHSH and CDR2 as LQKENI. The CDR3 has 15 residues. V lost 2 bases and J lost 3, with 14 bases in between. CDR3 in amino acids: CASSPLTPVDYEQYF. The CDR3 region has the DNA TGTGCCAGCTCACCATTGACACCGGTCGACTACGAGCAGTACTTC.

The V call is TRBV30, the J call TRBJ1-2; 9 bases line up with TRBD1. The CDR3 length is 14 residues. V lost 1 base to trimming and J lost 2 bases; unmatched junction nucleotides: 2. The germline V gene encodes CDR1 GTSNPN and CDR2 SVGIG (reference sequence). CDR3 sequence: CAWSAGTGNYGYTF. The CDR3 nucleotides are TGTGCCTGGAGTGCCGGGACAGGGAACTATGGCTACACCTTC.

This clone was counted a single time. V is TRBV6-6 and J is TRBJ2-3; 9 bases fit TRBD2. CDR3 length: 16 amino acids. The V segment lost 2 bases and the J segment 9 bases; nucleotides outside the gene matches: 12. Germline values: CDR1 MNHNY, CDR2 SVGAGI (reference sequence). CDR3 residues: CASSYASSGGPGTQYF. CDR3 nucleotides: TGTGCCAGCAGTTACGCATCCAGCGGGGGGCCAGGGACGCAGTATTTT.

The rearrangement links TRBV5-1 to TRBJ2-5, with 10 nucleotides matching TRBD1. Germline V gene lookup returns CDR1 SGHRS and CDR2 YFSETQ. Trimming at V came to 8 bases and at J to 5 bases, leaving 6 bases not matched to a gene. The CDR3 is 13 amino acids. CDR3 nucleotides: TGCGCCAGTTCGGGACAGGGGATCGAGACCCAGTACTTC. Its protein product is CASSGQGIETQYF. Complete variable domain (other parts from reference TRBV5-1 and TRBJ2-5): KAGVTQTPRYLIKTRGQQVTLSCSPISGHRSVSWYQQTPGQGLQFLFEYFSETQRNKGNFPGRFSGRQFSNSRSEMNVSTLELGDSALYLCASSGQGIETQYFGPGTRLLVL.

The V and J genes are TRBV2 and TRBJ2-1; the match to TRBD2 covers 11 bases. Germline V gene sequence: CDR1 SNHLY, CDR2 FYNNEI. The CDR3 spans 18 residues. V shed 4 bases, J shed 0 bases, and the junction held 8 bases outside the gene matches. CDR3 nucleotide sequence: TGTGCCAGCAGTGTGGCTAGCGGGGGGCCTAGCTCCTACAATGAGCAGTTCTTC. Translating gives CASSVASGGPSSYNEQFF.

The CDR3 here is CASSNDPWLAHISEQFF. Here the CDR3 DNA reads TGTGCCAGTAGTAACGACCCTTGGCTAGCCCATATCAGTGAGCAGTTCTTC. This rearrangement joins TRBV19 to TRBJ2-1; tentative D call: TRBD2 (5 bases). The V and J ends lost 4 bases and 9 bases respectively, with 25 bases between them. CDR3 size: 17 residues. In germline, CDR1 is LNHDA, CDR2 SQIVND (reference sequence).

The CDR3 DNA reads as TGTGCCAGCAGCCAACACGGGGTGACAGGGCCCTATGGCTACACCTTC. Its translation: CASSQHGVTGPYGYTF. This rearrangement joins TRBV3-1 (or the pseudogene TRBV3-2) to TRBJ1-2; 7 positions match TRBD1. The CDR3 is 16 amino acids. The J segment lost 4 bases and the V segment lost 2 bases, leaving 10 bases of the junction unmatched. Germline CDR1 is LGHDT and CDR2 is YNNKEL (reference sequence).

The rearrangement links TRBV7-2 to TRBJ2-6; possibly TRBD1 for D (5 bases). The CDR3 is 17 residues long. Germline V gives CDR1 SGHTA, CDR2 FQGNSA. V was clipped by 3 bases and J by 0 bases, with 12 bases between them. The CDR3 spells CASSFDSPSSGANVLTF. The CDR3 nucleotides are TGTGCCAGCAGCTTCGACAGTCCCAGCTCTGGGGCCAACGTCCTGACTTTC. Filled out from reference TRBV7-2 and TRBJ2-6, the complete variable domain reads GAGVSQSPSNKVTEKGKDVELRCDPISGHTALYWYRQSLGQGLEFLIYFQGNSAPDKSGLPSDRFSAERTGGSVSTLTIQRTQQEDSAVYLCASSFDSPSSGANVLTFGAGSRLTVL.

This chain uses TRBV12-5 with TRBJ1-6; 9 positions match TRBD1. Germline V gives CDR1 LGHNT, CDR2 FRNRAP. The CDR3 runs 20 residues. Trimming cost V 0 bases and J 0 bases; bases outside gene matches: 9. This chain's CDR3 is CASGLVLGQGRDSYNSPLHF. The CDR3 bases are TGTGCTAGTGGTTTGGTACTGGGACAGGGTCGCGACTCCTATAATTCACCCCTCCACTTT.

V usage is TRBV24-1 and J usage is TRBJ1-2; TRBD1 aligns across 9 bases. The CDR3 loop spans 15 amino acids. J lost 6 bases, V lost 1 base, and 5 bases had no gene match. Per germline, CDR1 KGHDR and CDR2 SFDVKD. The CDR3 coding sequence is TGTGCCACCAGTGATTTCGGAACAGGGGGCAATGGCTACACCTTC. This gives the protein CATSDFGTGGNGYTF.

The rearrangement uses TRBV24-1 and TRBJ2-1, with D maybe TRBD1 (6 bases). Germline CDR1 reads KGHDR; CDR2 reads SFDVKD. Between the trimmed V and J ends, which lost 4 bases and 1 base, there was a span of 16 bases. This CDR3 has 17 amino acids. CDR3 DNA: TGTGCCACCAGTGACTCACCAGGGGTAGGGTCCTACAATGAGCAGTTCTTC. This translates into CATSDSPGVGSYNEQFF.

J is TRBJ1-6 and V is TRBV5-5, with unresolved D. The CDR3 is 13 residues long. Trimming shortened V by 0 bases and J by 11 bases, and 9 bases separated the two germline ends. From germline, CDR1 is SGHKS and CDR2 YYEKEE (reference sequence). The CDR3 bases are TGTGCCAGCAGCTTGGAACAGACGCCACCCCTCCACTTT. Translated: CASSLEQTPPLHF.

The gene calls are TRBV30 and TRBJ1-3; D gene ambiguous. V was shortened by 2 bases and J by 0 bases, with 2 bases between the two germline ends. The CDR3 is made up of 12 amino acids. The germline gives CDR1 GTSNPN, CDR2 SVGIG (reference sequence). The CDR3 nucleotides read TGTGCCTGGAGTCGCTCTGGAAACACCATATATTTT. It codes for CAWSRSGNTIYF. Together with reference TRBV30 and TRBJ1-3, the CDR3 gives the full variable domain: SQTIHQWPATLVQPVGSPLSLECTVEGTSNPNLYWYRQAAGRGLQLLFYSVGIGQISSEVPQNLSASRPQDRQFILSSKKLLLSDSGFYLCAWSRSGNTIYFGEGSWLTVV.

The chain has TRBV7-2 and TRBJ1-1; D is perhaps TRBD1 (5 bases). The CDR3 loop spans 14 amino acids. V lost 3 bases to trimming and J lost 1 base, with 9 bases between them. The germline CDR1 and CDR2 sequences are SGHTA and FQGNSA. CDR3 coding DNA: TGTGCCAGCAGCTTTGGGGCCACGAACACTGAAGCTTTCTTT. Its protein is CASSFGATNTEAFF.